This TCR beta chain is drawn from a study of blood T cell repertoires in COVID-19. CDR1 is SGHDT, CDR2 YYEEEE, per germline. There are 15 residues in the CDR3. With 7 bases clipped from V and 4 bases from J, the junction kept 9 bases outside the gene matches. Assay: immunoSEQ multiplex PCR; the TCRdb copy retains only in-frame clones and omits some. The sample yields 400,000 to 500,000 clones, around nine tenths seen once. This sequence joins TRBV5-6 and TRBJ2-2; the match to TRBD2 covers 8 bases. Sequencing input: PBMCs or T cells enriched from blood (not recorded which). This TCR was recovered from a woman under 30 who had been exposed to COVID-19. DNA for the CDR3: TGTGCCAGCGCACGTGGGACTAGTCGCACCGGGGAGCTGTTTTTT. Amino acid sequence: CASARGTSRTGELFF.